The rows below give T cell receptor beta chains drawn from one sample of a study of blood T cell repertoires in COVID-19. The protocol was immunoSEQ multiplex PCR, while the TCRdb copy is restricted to in-frame clones and leaves out a portion. The table includes 150,000 or so clones, roughly 86% detected once. Material: peripheral blood. All receptors derive from a woman in her seventies with COVID-19, enrolled during active disease. Each CDR3 is given with its conserved first and last residue. Each record gives: V gene, D gene, clone size, J gene, CDR3 protein, CDR3 DNA. D genes are given only for firm matches. Not all rows give a size; the values are once, few, many and, for expanded clones, a class.

TRBV5-5	TRBD1	-	TRBJ2-1	CASSWRFGTGSSGNEQFF	TGTGCCAGCAGCTGGCGGTTCGGGACAGGGTCCTCCGGGAATGAGCAGTTCTTC
TRBV7-9	TRBD1	-	TRBJ2-2	CASSLVAGGHGELFF	TGTGCCAGCAGCTTAGTAGCAGGGGGCCACGGGGAGCTGTTTTTT
TRBV5-4	-	-	TRBJ2-7	CASSLPGKYEQYF	TGTGCCAGCAGCTTGCCGGGGAAATACGAGCAGTACTTC
TRBV20-1	-	-	TRBJ1-3	CSASDSRNSGNTIYF	TGCAGTGCTAGTGATTCCAGGAACTCTGGAAACACCATATATTTT
TRBV6-5	TRBD2	-	TRBJ2-1	CASKDRSGLAEQFF	TGTGCCAGCAAAGACCGCTCGGGACTAGCGGAGCAGTTCTTC
TRBV25-1	-	few	TRBJ2-7	CASCGGYEQYF	TGTGCCAGCTGCGGTGGGTACGAGCAGTACTTC
TRBV12-5	TRBD2	-	TRBJ2-2	CASGYAGAGELFF	TGTGCTAGTGGTTATGCGGGGGCCGGGGAGCTGTTTTTT
TRBV5-1	TRBD1	once	TRBJ2-2	CASSPRNDRGSTGELFF	TGCGCCAGCAGCCCCCGGAATGACAGGGGTAGTACCGGGGAGCTGTTTTTT
TRBV30	TRBD1	-	TRBJ2-1	CAWARDRGQGEQFF	TGTGCCTGGGCCCGGGACAGGGGGCAGGGTGAGCAGTTCTTC
TRBV2	TRBD2	-	TRBJ2-5	CASRALAGSSFQETQYF	TGTGCCAGCAGGGCCCTAGCGGGGAGCTCATTCCAAGAGACCCAGTACTTC
TRBV19	TRBD1	-	TRBJ2-1	CASTPGQGAVEQFF	TGTGCCAGTACTCCGGGACAGGGGGCTGTTGAGCAGTTCTTC
TRBV7-9	-	-	TRBJ1-2	CASSSNRVNGYTF	TGTGCCAGCAGCTCAAACAGGGTGAACGGCTACACCTTC
TRBV18	TRBD1	once	TRBJ1-1	CASSPGQGTEAFF	TGTGCCAGCTCACCTGGACAGGGGACTGAAGCTTTCTTT
TRBV19	TRBD1	-	TRBJ1-1	CASRWWEGQGKNTEAFF	TGTGCCAGTAGATGGTGGGAGGGACAGGGAAAAAACACTGAAGCTTTCTTT
TRBV2	TRBD1	once	TRBJ2-7	CASEGSGTATYEQYF	TGTGCCAGTGAGGGGTCCGGGACAGCGACCTACGAGCAGTACTTC
TRBV4-2	-	-	TRBJ1-2	CASSQNSGVDWGYTF	TGTGCCAGCAGCCAAAATTCCGGTGTGGACTGGGGCTACACCTTC